The 8 T cell receptor beta chains below come from one sample, sequenced in a study of CD8 T cells in ankylosing spondylitis. From the 5' RACE reads, TCRdb called clonotypes with MiXCR, one entry per CDR3 protein. Here the sample spans around 320,000 distinct CDR3 sequences, less than 25% being singletons. Material: blood, either unsorted or a sorted T cell fraction (not recorded which). The origin of the receptors is a female donor with ankylosing spondylitis or in good health (not recorded which).

In this sample, this clonotype turned up many times. The rearrangement joins TRBV10-3 to TRBJ2-1; D is unclear. Germline-derived CDR1 and CDR2 are ENHRY and SYGVKD. The CDR3 length is 12 residues. Trimming shortened V by 2 bases and J by 4 bases, and 3 bases separated the two germline ends. CDR3 loop: CAISEGYNEQFF. CDR3 bases: TGTGCCATCAGTGAGGGGTACAATGAGCAGTTCTTC.

This chain's CDR3 is CASSGLAGGYGNEQYF. CDR3 sequence (DNA): TGTGCCAGTTCGGGACTAGCGGGAGGATACGGCAACGAGCAGTACTTC. V and J are TRBV19 and TRBJ2-7, with 15 bases lining up with TRBD2. Germline V gene sequence: CDR1 LNHDA, CDR2 SQIVND (reference sequence). The CDR3 consists of 16 residues. J was trimmed by 5 bases and V by 8 bases; bases with no gene match: 10. Supplemented by reference TRBV19 and TRBJ2-7, the full variable domain reads DGGITQSPKYLFRKEGQNVTLSCEQNLNHDAMYWYRQDPGQGLRLIYYSQIVNDFQKGDIAEGYSVSREKKESFPLTVTSAQKNPTAFYLCASSGLAGGYGNEQYFGPGTRLTVT.

This rearrangement joins TRBV6-5 to TRBJ2-7; 9 positions agree with TRBD2. The junction had 10 bases not matched to a gene; V was cut back by 0 bases and J by 7 bases. Germline V gene lookup returns CDR1 MNHEY and CDR2 SVGAGI. The CDR3 covers 16 residues. CDR3 bases: TGTGCCAGCAGTTACTCGGGTGGCCTAGCGGGAAGGGAGCAGTACTTC. Protein: CASSYSGGLAGREQYF.

This clonotype was counted a few times. This rearrangement joins TRBV7-2 to TRBJ2-3; either TRBD1 or TRBD2 may fit D (5 bases each). Between the trimmed V and J ends, which lost 3 bases and 5 bases, there was a span of 15 bases. CDR3 length: 15 amino acids. From germline, CDR1 is SGHTA and CDR2 FQGNSA. The CDR3 DNA sequence: TGTGCCAGCAGCTTCGGTGGGGGAGTGGGAGATACGCAGTATTTT. It specifies CASSFGGGVGDTQYF.

The genes are TRBV12-3 or TRBV12-4 and TRBJ2-7, with a possible D match to TRBD1 (5 bases). Trimming took off 5 bases at V and 5 bases at J, with 13 bases between the two ends. The CDR3 extends over 13 amino acids. Here the CDR3 DNA reads TGTGCCAGCAGTGGCAGGGTATTCGACGAGCAGTACTTC. Amino acid sequence: CASSGRVFDEQYF.

Only a few counts were recorded for this clonotype. One end of the junction is discordant with germline, which a read error may explain. V is TRBV4-2 and J is TRBJ2-1; TRBD1 or TRBD2 may be the D gene (5 bases each). CDR1 and CDR2 from the germline V gene are LGHNA and YNFKEQ. The CDR3 contains 16 residues. The CDR3 spells CASSQDPGRSFNEQFF. CDR3 nucleotide sequence: TGTGCCAGCAGCCAAGACCCGGGGCGGTCCTTCAATGAGCAGTTCTTC.

This clonotype appeared a few times. The J gene is TRBJ1-2, the V gene TRBV5-5; D gene unclear. The CDR3 extends over 12 amino acids. Germline assignment: CDR1 SGHKS and CDR2 YYEKEE (reference sequence). Trimming took off 4 bases at V and 8 bases at J, with 12 bases between the two ends. In DNA form, the CDR3 reads TGTGCCAGCAGCCCCCAAGGGTGGGGCTACACCTTC. Amino acids: CASSPQGWGYTF.

This clonotype was seen just once. V usage is TRBV2 and J usage is TRBJ2-5, with 9 bases fitting TRBD1. Germline CDR1 and CDR2: SNHLY and FYNNEI. The CDR3 runs to 14 residues. V shed 8 bases, J shed 4 bases, and the junction held 8 bases outside the gene matches. CDR3 amino acids: CASARDRARETQYF. CDR3 nucleotides: TGTGCCAGCGCCCGGGACAGGGCAAGAGAGACCCAGTACTTC.